The next 18 T cell receptor beta chains were all read from a single sample in a study of response to subunit inactivated influenza vaccine. TCRdb reanalysed the RT-PCR reads using MiXCR and keeps one entry per CDR3 protein. Of around 790,000 distinct CDR3 sequences listed, about 20% are singletons. The specimen comprised PBMCs from blood, sampled 4 to 6 days after vaccination. Receptors were obtained from a man aged 45 to 65 who received an inactivated influenza vaccine.

This clonotype has only one observation. The V call is TRBV28, the J call TRBJ2-1, with 10 bases fitting TRBD2. V shed 6 bases, J shed 7 bases, and the junction held 9 bases outside the gene matches. CDR1 is MDHEN and CDR2 is SYDVKM in the germline V gene. This CDR3 has 15 amino acids. CDR3 sequence reads: CASSYIAGGRNEQFF. CDR3 bases: TGTGCCAGCAGCTATATAGCGGGAGGTCGGAATGAGCAGTTCTTC.

The chain carries TRBV24-1 and TRBJ2-6; D gene unclear. Germline-derived CDR1 and CDR2 are KGHDR and SFDVKD. The ends were cut back, 3 bases at V and 3 bases at J, with 5 bases in the middle. CDR3 size: 14 residues. This CDR3 reads CATSDVGGANVLTF. The CDR3 nucleotides read TGTGCCACCAGTGATGTGGGTGGGGCCAACGTCCTGACTTTC.

The rearrangement links TRBV15 to TRBJ2-5, with D hard to call. CDR1 and CDR2 (germline): LNHNV, YYDKDF (reference sequence). Trimming removed 8 bases at V and 4 bases at J, with 20 bases between. The CDR3 has 15 amino acids. CDR3 in amino acids: CATSLATKNGETQYF. CDR3 nucleotides: TGTGCCACCTCCTTGGCGACGAAGAATGGAGAGACCCAGTACTTC.

The gene calls are TRBV30 and TRBJ2-1; D not certain. Germline values: CDR1 GTSNPN, CDR2 SVGIG (reference sequence). V gave up 3 bases and J gave up 6 bases, with 6 bases separating them. The length of the CDR3 is 11 residues. CDR3 loop: CAWSPGNEQFF. As DNA, the CDR3 is TGTGCCTGGAGCCCCGGCAATGAGCAGTTCTTC.

The chain couples TRBV11-2 to TRBJ2-1; TRBD1 matches at 11 bases. The trim removed 7 bases at V and 6 bases at J, leaving 8 bases unmatched. CDR1 and CDR2 (germline): SGHAT, FQNNGV. The CDR3 extends over 15 amino acids. Written as DNA, the CDR3 is TGTGCCAGCAACCCCCTCGGACAGGGGGCCAATGAGCAGTTCTTC. It specifies CASNPLGQGANEQFF.

CDR3 region: CASSEGGRANQPQHF. The CDR3, as DNA: TGTGCCAGCAGTGAAGGAGGCAGAGCTAATCAGCCCCAGCATTTT. This chain links TRBV6-1 with TRBJ1-5; D remains ambiguous. Germline assignment: CDR1 MNHNS and CDR2 SASEGT. The length of the CDR3 is 15 residues. Between the trimmed V and J ends, which lost 1 base and 4 bases, there was a span of 11 bases.

Many counts were recorded for this clonotype. J is TRBJ2-7 and V is TRBV29-1; weak D call: TRBD1 (5 bases). The CDR3 totals 12 residues. In germline, CDR1 is SQVTM, CDR2 ANQGSEA. Trimming took off 4 bases at V and 6 bases at J, with 13 bases between the two ends. The CDR3 DNA reads TGCAGCGTTGGACAGTCATCTCTCGAGCAGTACTTC. Translating it yields CSVGQSSLEQYF.

This clonotype was seen ten or more times. For the CDR3, the DNA is TGTGCCAGCAGCAAAGCGCGGGGGAGGCTCAGTGAAGCTTTCTTT. Its translation: CASSKARGRLSEAFF. V is TRBV21-1 and J is TRBJ1-1. TRBV21-1 corresponds to a pseudogene. The CDR3 extends over 15 amino acids.

The gene calls are TRBV7-2 and TRBJ2-7, with D tentatively TRBD1 (6 bases). Trimming cost V 5 bases and J 6 bases, with 17 bases left between them. This CDR3 has 14 residues. Germline V gene sequence: CDR1 SGHTA, CDR2 FQGNSA. The CDR3 nucleotides are TGTGCCAGCAGCCCGAGAACAGGGTACGGCGAGCAGTACTTC. This translates into CASSPRTGYGEQYF.

This clonotype was seen more than once but under ten times. This chain links TRBV18 with TRBJ2-5; D is possibly TRBD2 (6 bases). Germline V lookup: CDR1 KGHSH, CDR2 LQKENI. The CDR3 totals 17 residues. Trimming cost V 2 bases and J 1 base, with 17 bases left between them. CDR3 nucleotide sequence: TGTGCCAGCTCACCAATCGGGAGCGGCTTCTCCCAAGAGACCCAGTACTTC. As protein: CASSPIGSGFSQETQYF.

This clonotype showed up just a few times. The chain is built from TRBV13 and TRBJ1-3; TRBD1 is a possible D gene (6 bases). Per the germline V gene, CDR1 is PRHDT and CDR2 is FYEKMQ (reference sequence). The V end was cut by 5 bases, the J end by 7 bases, with 21 bases between. The CDR3 contains 16 residues. The CDR3 DNA follows: TGTGCCAGCAGCGCCGAGCAGGGGCCACTTAGGAACACCATATATTTT. Its translation is CASSAEQGPLRNTIYF.

The J gene is TRBJ2-7, the V gene TRBV28; TRBD2 might be the D (5 bases). Between the trimmed V and J ends, which lost 8 bases and 3 bases, there was a span of 14 bases. There are 13 residues in the CDR3. The V gene's germline CDR1 is MDHEN and CDR2 SYDVKM. DNA for the CDR3: TGTGCCAGCGAGTCGAGACGGGACTACGAGCAGTACTTC. Translation gives CASESRRDYEQYF.

This clonotype was detected ten times or more. This chain connects TRBV15 to TRBJ2-5; the match to TRBD2 covers 9 bases. Germline lookup yields CDR1 LNHNV and CDR2 YYDKDF (reference sequence). Losses at the gene ends were 6 bases for V and 4 bases for J; bases not matched to a gene: 6. CDR3 length: 14 amino acids. CDR3 in amino acids: CATSGRGGGETQYF. CDR3 bases: TGTGCCACCAGTGGGCGGGGGGGAGGAGAGACCCAGTACTTC.

V gene TRBV29-1 combines with J gene TRBJ2-3; weak D call: TRBD1 (5 bases). Germline-derived CDR1 and CDR2 are SQVTM and ANQGSEA. V was clipped by 5 bases and J by 1 base, with 7 bases between them. The CDR3 is 12 residues long. The chain's CDR3 is CSVLGGTDTQYF. In DNA, the CDR3 is TGCAGCGTTCTAGGGGGCACAGATACGCAGTATTTT.

The J gene is TRBJ2-3, the V gene TRBV20-1; 11 bases align to TRBD2. The CDR3 loop spans 15 amino acids. Looked up from germline, CDR1 is DFQATT and CDR2 is SNEGSKA (reference sequence). Trimming cost V 6 bases and J 4 bases; bases outside gene matches: 9. CDR3 loop: CSAESTSGTADTQYF. As DNA, the CDR3 is TGCAGTGCCGAGTCGACTAGCGGGACCGCAGATACGCAGTATTTT.

This chain uses TRBV6-1 with TRBJ2-2; D possibly corresponds to TRBD1 (5 bases). CDR1 is MNHNS, CDR2 SASEGT, per germline. V was trimmed by 6 bases and J by 9 bases, leaving 17 bases between them. This CDR3 contains 14 residues. The CDR3 reads CASSTTAGQRELFF. CDR3 DNA: TGTGCCAGCAGCACTACGGCAGGGCAGCGGGAGCTGTTTTTT.

The V gene is TRBV4-1, the J gene TRBJ2-5, with 8 bases fitting TRBD1. Germline trimming cut 3 bases from V and 3 bases from J; bases unmatched to any gene: 12. Germline V CDR1 and CDR2: MGHRA, YSYEKL. This CDR3 is 17 amino acids long. This CDR3 reads CASSQDRTGIIEETQYF. CDR3 coding DNA: TGCGCCAGCAGCCAGGATAGGACAGGGATTATCGAAGAGACCCAGTACTTC.

Note on this clonotype: A much bigger clone sits one base away, suggesting this may be a read error. No conserved phenylalanine or tryptophan ends this CDR3, so it is likely a read error. The rearrangement uses TRBV12-3 or TRBV12-4 and TRBJ1-5; weak D call: TRBD1 (6 bases). The V and J ends lost 6 bases and 5 bases respectively, with 14 bases between them. This CDR3 has 14 amino acids. The CDR3 sequence: CASSGVPGDQPQHL. CDR3 DNA: TGTGCCAGCAGCGGTGTGCCAGGGGATCAGCCCCAGCATTTA.